This paragraph reports one T cell receptor (beta chain). This sample was taken from a study of graft-versus-host responses after intestinal transplantation. The assay was immunoSEQ multiplex PCR, and TCRdb's table has in-frame clones only and misses some. The table has 77,000 or so clones, 92% seen once. CDR1 and CDR2 (germline): MNHEY, SVGAGI. The CDR3 extends over 15 amino acids. Trimming left V 0 bases short and J 4 bases short, with 10 bases between. The sequence derives from a human patient who received an intestinal transplant, so some T cells may come from the graft donor. V is TRBV6-5 and J is TRBJ1-3; D is unresolved. Sequenced here: PBMCs, sampled 98 days after intestinal transplantation. The CDR3 DNA sequence: TGTGCCAGCAGTTACTCGGAGGGCTCGGGAAACACCATATATTTT. Amino acid sequence: CASSYSEGSGNTIYF.